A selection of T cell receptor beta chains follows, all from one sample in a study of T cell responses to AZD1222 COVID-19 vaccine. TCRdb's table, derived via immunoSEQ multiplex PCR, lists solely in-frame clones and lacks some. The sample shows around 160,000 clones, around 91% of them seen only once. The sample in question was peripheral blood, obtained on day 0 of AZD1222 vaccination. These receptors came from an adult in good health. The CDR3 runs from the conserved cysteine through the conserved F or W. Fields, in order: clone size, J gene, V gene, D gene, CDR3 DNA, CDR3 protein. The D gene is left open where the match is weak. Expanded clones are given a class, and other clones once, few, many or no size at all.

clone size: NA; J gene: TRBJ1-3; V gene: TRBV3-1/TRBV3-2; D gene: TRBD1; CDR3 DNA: TGTGCCAGCAGCCTACAGGGGACTGGAAACACCATATATTTT; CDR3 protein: CASSLQGTGNTIYF
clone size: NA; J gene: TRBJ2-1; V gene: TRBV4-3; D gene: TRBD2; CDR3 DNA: TGCGCCAGCAGCCAAGACATACGGGAGGGCTACAATGAGCAGTTCTTC; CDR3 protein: CASSQDIREGYNEQFF
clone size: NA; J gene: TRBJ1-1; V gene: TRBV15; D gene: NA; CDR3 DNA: TGTGCCACCAGCAGGACTACTGAAGCTTTCTTT; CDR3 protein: CATSRTTEAFF
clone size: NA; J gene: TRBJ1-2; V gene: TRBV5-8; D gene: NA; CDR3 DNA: TGTGCCAGCAGCTTCGGACGTTATGGCTACACCTTC; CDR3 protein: CASSFGRYGYTF
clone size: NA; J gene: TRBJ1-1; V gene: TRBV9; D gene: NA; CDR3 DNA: TGTGCCAGCAGCATCCTGGGGTCCGGGGCTCCTGAAGCTTTCTTT; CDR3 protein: CASSILGSGAPEAFF
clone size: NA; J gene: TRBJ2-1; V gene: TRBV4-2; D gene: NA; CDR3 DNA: TGTGCCAGCAGCCAACTTGGGTACAATGAGCAGTTCTTC; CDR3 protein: CASSQLGYNEQFF
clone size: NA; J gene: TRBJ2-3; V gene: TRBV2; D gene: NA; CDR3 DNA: TGTGCCAGCAGTGAATATGGCGATACGCAGTATTTT; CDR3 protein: CASSEYGDTQYF
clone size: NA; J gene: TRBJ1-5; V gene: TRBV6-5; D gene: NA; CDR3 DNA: TGTGCCAGCAGAGTTACCCAGGGCGGGTGGCCCCAGCATTTT; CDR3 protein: CASRVTQGGWPQHF
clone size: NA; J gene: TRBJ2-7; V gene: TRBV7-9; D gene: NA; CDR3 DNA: TGTGCCAGCAGCCCCATACGTCCGGGCTACGAGCAGTACTTC; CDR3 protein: CASSPIRPGYEQYF
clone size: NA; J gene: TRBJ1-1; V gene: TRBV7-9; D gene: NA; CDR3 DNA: TGTGCCAGCAGCTTAGGGGGAGGCACTGAAGCTTTCTTT; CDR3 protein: CASSLGGGTEAFF
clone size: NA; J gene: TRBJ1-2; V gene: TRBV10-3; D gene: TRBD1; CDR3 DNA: TGTGCCATCAGTGACTTTCTGGGACAGGGAAGCTATGGCTACACCTTC; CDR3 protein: CAISDFLGQGSYGYTF
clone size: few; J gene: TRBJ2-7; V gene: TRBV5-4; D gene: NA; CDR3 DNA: TGTGCCAGCAGCTTGGGGTTGTTAGAATACGAGCAGTACTTC; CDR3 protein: CASSLGLLEYEQYF
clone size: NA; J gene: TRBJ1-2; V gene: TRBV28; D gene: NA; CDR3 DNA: TGTGCCAGCAGTTTGCGGCAGGACTATGGCTACACCTTC; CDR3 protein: CASSLRQDYGYTF
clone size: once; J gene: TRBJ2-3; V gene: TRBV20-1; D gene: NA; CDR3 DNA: TGCAGTGCTTCCGTCACAGATACGCAGTATTTT; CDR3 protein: CSASVTDTQYF